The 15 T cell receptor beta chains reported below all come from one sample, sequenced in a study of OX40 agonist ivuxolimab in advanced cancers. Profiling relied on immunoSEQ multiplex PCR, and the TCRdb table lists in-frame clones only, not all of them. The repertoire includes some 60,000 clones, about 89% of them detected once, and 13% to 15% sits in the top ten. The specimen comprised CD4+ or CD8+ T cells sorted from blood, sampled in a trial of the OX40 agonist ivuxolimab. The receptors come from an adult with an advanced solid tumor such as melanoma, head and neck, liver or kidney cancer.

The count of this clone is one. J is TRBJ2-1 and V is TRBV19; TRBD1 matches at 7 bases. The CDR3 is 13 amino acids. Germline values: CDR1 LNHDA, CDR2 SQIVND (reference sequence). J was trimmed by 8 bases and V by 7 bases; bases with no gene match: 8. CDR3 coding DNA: TGTGCCAGTAAACAACAGGGGAGCGATGAGCAGTTCTTC. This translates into CASKQQGSDEQFF.

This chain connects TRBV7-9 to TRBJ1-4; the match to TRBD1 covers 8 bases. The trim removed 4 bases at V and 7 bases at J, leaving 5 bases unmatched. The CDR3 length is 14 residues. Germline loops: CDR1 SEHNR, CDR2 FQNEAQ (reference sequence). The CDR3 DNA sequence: TGTGCCAGCAGCTCACAGGGGGAGGGTGAAAAACTGTTTTTT. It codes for CASSSQGEGEKLFF.

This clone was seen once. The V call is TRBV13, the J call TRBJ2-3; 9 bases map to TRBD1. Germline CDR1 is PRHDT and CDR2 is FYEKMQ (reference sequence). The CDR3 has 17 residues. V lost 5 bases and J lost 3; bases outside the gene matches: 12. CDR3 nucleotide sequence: TGTGCCAGCAGCCAAGTTAAGGGACAGGGCTGGACAGATACGCAGTATTTT. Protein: CASSQVKGQGWTDTQYF.

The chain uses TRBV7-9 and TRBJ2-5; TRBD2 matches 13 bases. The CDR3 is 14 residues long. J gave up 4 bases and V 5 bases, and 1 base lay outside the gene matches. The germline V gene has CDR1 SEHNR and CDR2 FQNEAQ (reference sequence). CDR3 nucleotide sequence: TGTGCCAGCAGCCGGACTAGCGGGGGAGAGACCCAGTACTTC. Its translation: CASSRTSGGETQYF.

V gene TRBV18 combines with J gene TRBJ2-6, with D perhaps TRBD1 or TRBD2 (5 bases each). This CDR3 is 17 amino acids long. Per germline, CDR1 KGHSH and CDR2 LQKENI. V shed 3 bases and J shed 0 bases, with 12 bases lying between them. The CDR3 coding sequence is TGTGCCAGCTCACCGGGACCGATAAGCTCTGGGGCCAACGTCCTGACTTTC. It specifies CASSPGPISSGANVLTF.

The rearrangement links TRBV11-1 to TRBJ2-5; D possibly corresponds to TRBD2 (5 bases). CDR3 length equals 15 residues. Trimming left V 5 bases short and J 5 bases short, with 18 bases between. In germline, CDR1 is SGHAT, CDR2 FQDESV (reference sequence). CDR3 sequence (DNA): TGTGCCAGCAGCCCTCAACTAGATAGTTTGGAGACCCAGTACTTC. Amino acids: CASSPQLDSLETQYF.

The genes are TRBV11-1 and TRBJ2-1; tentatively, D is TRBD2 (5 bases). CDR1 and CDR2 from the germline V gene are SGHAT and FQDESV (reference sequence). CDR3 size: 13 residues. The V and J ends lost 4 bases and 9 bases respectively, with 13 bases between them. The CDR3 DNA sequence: TGTGCCAGCAGCTCCCCGGGGAGCATTGAGCAGTTCTTC. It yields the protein CASSSPGSIEQFF.

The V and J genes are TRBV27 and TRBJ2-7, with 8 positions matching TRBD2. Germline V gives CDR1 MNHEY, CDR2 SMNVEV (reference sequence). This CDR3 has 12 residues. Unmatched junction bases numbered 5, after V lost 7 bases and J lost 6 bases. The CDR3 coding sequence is TGTGCCAGCAATCCCGGGGGGGTCGAGCAGTACTTC. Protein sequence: CASNPGGVEQYF.

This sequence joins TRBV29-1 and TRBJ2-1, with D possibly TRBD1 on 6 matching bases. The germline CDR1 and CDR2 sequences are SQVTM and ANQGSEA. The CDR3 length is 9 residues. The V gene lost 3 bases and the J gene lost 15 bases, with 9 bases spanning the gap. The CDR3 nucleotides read TGCAGCGTTGACCAGGGGCGGTTCTTC. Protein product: CSVDQGRFF.

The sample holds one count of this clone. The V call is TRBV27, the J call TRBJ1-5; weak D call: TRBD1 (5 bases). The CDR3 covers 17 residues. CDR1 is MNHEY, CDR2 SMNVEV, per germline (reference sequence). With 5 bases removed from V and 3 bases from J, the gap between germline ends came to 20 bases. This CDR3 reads CASSPTLQGRVNQPQHF. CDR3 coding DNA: TGTGCCAGCAGTCCCACCCTTCAGGGAAGAGTCAATCAGCCCCAGCATTTT.

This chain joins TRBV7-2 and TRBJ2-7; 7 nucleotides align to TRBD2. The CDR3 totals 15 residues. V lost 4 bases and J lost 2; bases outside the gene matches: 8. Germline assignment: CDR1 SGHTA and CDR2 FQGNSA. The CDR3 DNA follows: TGTGCCAGCAGCTCACGCAGCGGGGCGACCTACGAGCAGTACTTC. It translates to CASSSRSGATYEQYF.

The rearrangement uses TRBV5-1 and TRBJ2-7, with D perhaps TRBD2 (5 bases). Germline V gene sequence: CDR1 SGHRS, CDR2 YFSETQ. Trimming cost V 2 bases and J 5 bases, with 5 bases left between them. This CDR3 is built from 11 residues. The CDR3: CASSFSDEQYF. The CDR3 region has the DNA TGCGCCAGCAGCTTTAGCGACGAGCAGTACTTC.

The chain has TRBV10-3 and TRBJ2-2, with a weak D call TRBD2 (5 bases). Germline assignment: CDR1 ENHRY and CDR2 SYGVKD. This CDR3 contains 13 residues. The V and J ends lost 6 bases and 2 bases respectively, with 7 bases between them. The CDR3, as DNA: TGTGCCATCAGCTCGGGAAACACCGGGGAGCTGTTTTTT. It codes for CAISSGNTGELFF.

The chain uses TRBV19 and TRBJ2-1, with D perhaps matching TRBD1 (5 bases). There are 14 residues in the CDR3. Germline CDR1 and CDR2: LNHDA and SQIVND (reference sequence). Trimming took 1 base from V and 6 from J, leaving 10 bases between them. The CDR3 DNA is TGTGCCAGTAGTATAGCAGGGCTGATCAATGAGCAGTTCTTC. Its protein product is CASSIAGLINEQFF.

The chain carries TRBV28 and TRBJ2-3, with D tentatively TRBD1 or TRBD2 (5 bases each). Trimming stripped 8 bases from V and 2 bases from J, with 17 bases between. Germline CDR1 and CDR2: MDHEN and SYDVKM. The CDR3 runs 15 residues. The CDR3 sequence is CASGSLGDPTDTQYF. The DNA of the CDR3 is TGTGCCAGCGGTAGCTTGGGGGACCCCACAGATACGCAGTATTTT.